A single sample is the source of the 28 T cell receptor beta chains below, sequenced in a study of blood T cell repertoires in COVID-19. Sequencing used immunoSEQ multiplex PCR; TCRdb keeps in-frame clones, though not all of them. The sample has about 85,000 clones, under 95% seen once. The sample comprised peripheral blood. The receptors originated from a human donor with active COVID-19. The donor label of this sample is uncertain.

This chain connects TRBV19 to TRBJ1-1; unclear D gene. The germline V gene encodes CDR1 LNHDA and CDR2 SQIVND (reference sequence). V was trimmed by 5 bases and J by 1 base, leaving 8 bases between them. CDR3 length: 13 amino acids. The CDR3 region is CASSPTGNTEAFF. The CDR3 DNA reads as TGTGCCAGTAGTCCAACGGGGAACACTGAAGCTTTCTTT. Combining the CDR3 with reference TRBV19 and TRBJ1-1 gives the whole variable domain DGGITQSPKYLFRKEGQNVTLSCEQNLNHDAMYWYRQDPGQGLRLIYYSQIVNDFQKGDIAEGYSVSREKKESFPLTVTSAQKNPTAFYLCASSPTGNTEAFFGQGTRLTVV.

The chain carries TRBV18 and TRBJ2-2; TRBD2 aligns across 9 bases. Germline loops: CDR1 KGHSH, CDR2 LQKENI. Trimming removed 2 bases from V and 3 bases from J; junction bases left unmatched: 10. The CDR3 runs to 18 residues. The CDR3 is CASSPKHLAGAHTGELFF. The CDR3 bases are TGTGCCAGCTCACCAAAACACTTAGCGGGGGCCCACACCGGGGAGCTGTTTTTT.

This clone showed up just once. The rearrangement uses TRBV7-3 and TRBJ2-6; 13 bases agree with TRBD2. Trimming at V came to 4 bases and at J to 0 bases, leaving 3 bases not matched to a gene. Germline V CDR1 and CDR2: SGHTA, FQGTGA. CDR3 length: 18 amino acids. CDR3 amino acids: CASSSRTSGGSGANVLTF. The CDR3 DNA reads TGTGCCAGCAGCTCTCGGACTAGCGGGGGCTCTGGGGCCAACGTCCTGACTTTC.

The chain links TRBV7-2 to TRBJ2-2; TRBD2 matches 11 bases. This CDR3 has 18 residues. Germline V gene sequence: CDR1 SGHTA, CDR2 FQGNSA. With 3 bases clipped from V and 3 bases from J, the junction kept 9 bases outside the gene matches. CDR3 sequence: CASSFGLLAGGDTGELFF. CDR3 DNA: TGTGCCAGCAGCTTTGGCCTCCTAGCGGGGGGAGACACCGGGGAGCTGTTTTTT. Using reference TRBV7-2 and TRBJ2-2 for the parts outside the CDR3, the full variable domain is GAGVSQSPSNKVTEKGKDVELRCDPISGHTALYWYRQSLGQGLEFLIYFQGNSAPDKSGLPSDRFSAERTGGSVSTLTIQRTQQEDSAVYLCASSFGLLAGGDTGELFFGEGSRLTVL.

The J gene is TRBJ1-6, the V gene TRBV19, with D unresolved. CDR1 and CDR2 from the germline V gene are LNHDA and SQIVND (reference sequence). This CDR3 comprises 14 residues. V was cut by 1 base and J by 8 bases, with 9 bases left in between. The CDR3 bases are TGTGCCAGTAGTATAGCCGGGGTAGATTCACCCCTCCACTTT. This translates into CASSIAGVDSPLHF.

The V gene is TRBV5-1, the J gene TRBJ2-7, with 13 bases aligning to TRBD2. Trimming removed 4 bases from V and 3 bases from J; junction bases left unmatched: 10. This CDR3 contains 17 residues. CDR1 and CDR2 from the germline V gene are SGHRS and YFSETQ. CDR3 residues: CASSIGRGTSGNYEQYF. The CDR3 nucleotides read TGCGCCAGCAGCATAGGGCGAGGGACTAGCGGGAACTACGAGCAGTACTTC.

V gene TRBV27 combines with J gene TRBJ2-7; no clear D. V lost 5 bases and J lost 3, with 14 bases in between. Germline CDR1 is MNHEY and CDR2 is SMNVEV (reference sequence). This CDR3 comprises 14 residues. In nucleotides, the CDR3 is TGTGCCAGCAGTGAAACCGGGTCGTACTACGAGCAGTACTTC. Translation: CASSETGSYYEQYF.

J is TRBJ2-3 and V is TRBV28, with D possibly TRBD2 on 6 matching bases. There are 15 residues in the CDR3. Germline assignment: CDR1 MDHEN and CDR2 SYDVKM. With 6 bases removed from V and 1 base from J, the gap between germline ends came to 14 bases. The CDR3 loop is CASSTQKRGTDTQYF. CDR3 DNA: TGTGCCAGCAGCACCCAAAAGCGGGGCACAGATACGCAGTATTTT.

V is TRBV6-5 and J is TRBJ1-1, with D possibly matching TRBD1 (5 bases). CDR3 length: 13 amino acids. Per the germline V gene, CDR1 is MNHEY and CDR2 is SVGAGI. Trimming shortened V by 5 bases and J by 4 bases, and 11 bases separated the two germline ends. The CDR3, as DNA: TGTGCCAGCAGTCTTTCAGGGCGCACTGAAGCTTTCTTT. Residues: CASSLSGRTEAFF.

This clone appeared a few times. The CDR3 sequence: CSVVRQLYGYTF. The DNA for the CDR3 is TGCAGCGTTGTTCGACAGCTCTATGGCTACACCTTC. V is TRBV29-1 and J is TRBJ1-2, with a weak D call TRBD1 (5 bases). The CDR3 sequence is 12 residues long. The germline V and J ends were trimmed by 4 bases and 4 bases, with 10 bases remaining between them. The germline V gene encodes CDR1 SQVTM and CDR2 ANQGSEA.

The V gene is TRBV5-6, the J gene TRBJ1-1, with TRBD1 as a possible D gene (5 bases). Looked up from germline, CDR1 is SGHDT and CDR2 is YYEEEE. V lost 1 base and J lost 2, with 12 bases in between. This CDR3 has 15 residues. CDR3 nucleotide sequence: TGTGCCAGCAGCTTGATCGACAGAGCCAACACTGAAGCTTTCTTT. Translated: CASSLIDRANTEAFF.

This chain connects TRBV7-3 to TRBJ2-3, with D maybe TRBD2 (5 bases). Per germline, CDR1 SGHTA and CDR2 FQGTGA. This CDR3 has 13 amino acids. The germline V and J ends were trimmed by 7 bases and 0 bases, with 8 bases remaining between them. The CDR3 region has the DNA TGTGCCAGCACCCGGGAAAGCACAGATACGCAGTATTTT. It translates to CASTRESTDTQYF.

The V and J genes are TRBV5-1 and TRBJ2-2; 12 bases are shared with TRBD2. J gave up 0 bases and V 7 bases, and 10 bases lay outside the gene matches. Germline V gene lookup returns CDR1 SGHRS and CDR2 YFSETQ. The CDR3 has 18 residues. The CDR3 DNA is TGCGCCAGCCACCTTCCAGGACTAGCGGGGCCGAACACCGGGGAGCTGTTTTTT. Its translation: CASHLPGLAGPNTGELFF.

The genes are TRBV6-1 and TRBJ1-2; TRBD1 matches at 7 bases. This CDR3 has 14 residues. Trimming took 2 bases from V and 8 from J; bases not matched to a gene: 8. Germline loops: CDR1 MNHNS, CDR2 SASEGT. This chain's CDR3 is CASSETTGVDGYTF. In nucleotides, the CDR3 is TGTGCCAGCAGTGAAACCACAGGGGTGGACGGCTACACCTTC.

J is TRBJ2-7 and V is TRBV2; TRBD1 matches at 8 bases. This CDR3 is 12 amino acids long. Germline assignment: CDR1 SNHLY and CDR2 FYNNEI. Losses at the gene ends were 6 bases for V and 5 bases for J; bases not matched to a gene: 3. CDR3 sequence reads: CASSSGGHEQYF. The CDR3 nucleotides are TGTGCCAGCAGCTCAGGGGGCCACGAGCAGTACTTC.

The chain employs TRBV18 and TRBJ1-5, with D tentatively TRBD1 (5 bases). V lost 4 bases and J lost 6, with 16 bases in between. CDR1 is KGHSH, CDR2 LQKENI, per germline. This CDR3 is 15 amino acids long. CDR3 protein: CASSLTTGGSQPQHF. The CDR3 region has the DNA TGTGCCAGCTCACTCACGACGGGGGGAAGTCAGCCCCAGCATTTT.

The chain employs TRBV27 and TRBJ2-7; TRBD1 is a possible D gene (6 bases). The CDR3 totals 14 residues. Trimming shortened V by 3 bases and J by 7 bases, and 16 bases separated the two germline ends. In germline, CDR1 is MNHEY, CDR2 SMNVEV (reference sequence). The CDR3 DNA is TGTGCCAGCAGTTTCTCAGGGGCCTTTCGGGAGCAGTACTTC. It encodes CASSFSGAFREQYF.

The sample holds one count of this clone. CDR3 in DNA: TGTGCCAGCAGGGGGCCGCTACCGGCCCTTAACTATGGCTACACCTTC. Its translation: CASRGPLPALNYGYTF. This chain joins TRBV27 and TRBJ1-2, with D maybe TRBD1 (5 bases). With 6 bases removed from V and 1 base from J, the gap between germline ends came to 18 bases. Germline CDR1 reads MNHEY; CDR2 reads SMNVEV (reference sequence). This CDR3 has 16 amino acids.

This clone counts as medium-sized (0.01 to 0.1%). This sequence joins TRBV19 and TRBJ1-1, with a weak D call TRBD1 (5 bases). This CDR3 is built from 16 residues. Germline-derived CDR1 and CDR2 are LNHDA and SQIVND (reference sequence). V lost 5 bases, J lost 0 bases, and 16 bases lay in between. CDR3 residues: CASSFIGLDMNTEAFF. CDR3 in DNA: TGTGCCAGTAGTTTTATAGGATTGGACATGAACACTGAAGCTTTCTTT. Full variable domain (rest looked up from reference TRBV19 and TRBJ1-1): DGGITQSPKYLFRKEGQNVTLSCEQNLNHDAMYWYRQDPGQGLRLIYYSQIVNDFQKGDIAEGYSVSREKKESFPLTVTSAQKNPTAFYLCASSFIGLDMNTEAFFGQGTRLTVV.

Details on this clone: It is unclear where the CDR3 begins or ends on the DNA, so no DNA is shown, and the CDR3 is as TCRdb lists it. The chain uses TRBV6-2 or TRBV6-3 and TRBJ1-1. CDR1 MNHEY and CDR2 SVGEGT come from the germline V gene. Counting both end residues, the CDR3 totals 15 amino acids. CDR3 residues: CASSTSGMAYTEAFF.

The rearrangement uses TRBV28 and TRBJ2-7; 9 bases agree with TRBD1. Germline-derived CDR1 and CDR2 are MDHEN and SYDVKM. The CDR3 extends over 14 amino acids. After removal of 5 bases from V and 6 bases from J, the junction contained 8 bases not matched to a gene. The CDR3 DNA sequence: TGTGCCAGCAGTCCTTCGGGACAGGGACTCGAGCAGTACTTC. Translated, it gives CASSPSGQGLEQYF.

The chain is built from TRBV2 and TRBJ2-2, with D possibly TRBD1 on 5 matching bases. Per the germline V gene, CDR1 is SNHLY and CDR2 is FYNNEI. The CDR3 spans 15 residues. With 4 bases removed from V and 5 bases from J, the gap between germline ends came to 14 bases. The DNA of the CDR3 is TGTGCCAGCAGTGGCCCTAGACAGAGTACCGGGGAGCTGTTTTTT. The encoded protein is CASSGPRQSTGELFF.

This chain joins TRBV9 and TRBJ1-2; 11 nucleotides align to TRBD1. CDR1 SGDLS and CDR2 YYNGEE come from the germline V gene. V was pared by 3 bases and J by 4 bases, with 17 bases of the junction left unmatched. The CDR3 has 19 residues. Written as DNA, the CDR3 is TGTGCCAGCAGCGGTTTGGTTAATAGGACAGGGGGCGAAGGCTATGGCTACACCTTC. It encodes CASSGLVNRTGGEGYGYTF.

This chain joins TRBV5-1 and TRBJ2-7, with TRBD2 identical over 11 bases. V was pared by 5 bases and J by 5 bases, with 6 bases of the junction left unmatched. This CDR3 is built from 14 residues. The germline V gene has CDR1 SGHRS and CDR2 YFSETQ. The CDR3 DNA sequence: TGCGCCAGCAGAAAGGATAGCGGGGGGGACGAGCAGTACTTC. Protein sequence: CASRKDSGGDEQYF.

The gene calls are TRBV21-1 and TRBJ1-5. TRBV21-1 is reported as a pseudogene. The CDR3 consists of 22 residues. CDR3 coding DNA: TGTGCCAGCAGGAAAAAGCGGGTGTTTTCTTTGGTTTTGGGCGATAGCAATCAGCCCCAGCATTTT. Its translation: CASRKKRVFSLVLGDSNQPQHF.

This clone was observed once. This rearrangement joins TRBV12-5 to TRBJ1-2, with no clear D. This CDR3 spans 14 amino acids. Germline loops: CDR1 LGHNT, CDR2 FRNRAP. V lost 1 base to trimming and J lost 8 bases, with 14 bases between them. The CDR3: CASGLADMVGGYTF. The CDR3 coding sequence is TGTGCTAGTGGTTTGGCCGACATGGTCGGCGGCTACACCTTC.

V usage is TRBV6-5 and J usage is TRBJ2-5; TRBD2 is a possible D gene (5 bases). The length of the CDR3 is 13 residues. Per the germline V gene, CDR1 is MNHEY and CDR2 is SVGAGI. V was trimmed by 6 bases and J by 5 bases, leaving 13 bases between them. The chain's CDR3 is CASRADGGETQYF. The DNA of the CDR3 is TGTGCCAGCAGGGCGGATGGCGGGGAGACCCAGTACTTC.

The CDR3 DNA reads as TGCGCCAGCAGCTTCATGATTAGCTACAATGAGCAGTTCTTC. Amino acids: CASSFMISYNEQFF. The gene calls are TRBV5-1 and TRBJ2-1, with unresolved D. V was clipped by 2 bases and J by 3 bases, with 9 bases between them. The germline CDR1 and CDR2 sequences are SGHRS and YFSETQ. CDR3 length: 14 amino acids.